This T cell receptor (beta chain) originates from a study of control samples from healthy donors and cancer patients. Sequencing was performed with immunoSEQ multiplex PCR; in TCRdb, only in-frame clones are kept and a portion is missing. The sample contains approximately 150,000 clones, roughly 94% of which appear only once. Trimming took 7 bases from V and 4 from J, leaving 12 bases between them. This CDR3 is built from 13 residues. CDR1 is KGHDR, CDR2 SFDVKD, per germline. The receptor's source is a man aged 55 to 69 with colorectal cancer. This chain links TRBV24-1 with TRBJ1-1, with D perhaps matching TRBD1 (5 bases). Sequences were obtained from PBMCs. The CDR3 loop reads CATSQGGFTEAFF. CDR3 bases: TGTGCCACCAGCCAGGGAGGGTTCACTGAAGCTTTCTTT.